This T cell receptor beta chain was found in a study of human T cells and chemical hapten exposure. About the study: Yields of TCR per sample differed, chiefly owing to small differences in pooled library volume. Overall study findings and caveats: Once DPC sensitization occurred, TCRs above 1 in 1000 frequency showed no change.

As the library was built, unique molecular identifiers were attached to individual cDNA molecules. TCRdb passed the RACE reads through MiXCR, listing each CDR3 protein once. This sample yields some 78,000 distinct CDR3 sequences, of which over 7% are seen a single time; 1.5% belongs to the top ten. About this clonotype: No antigen is known for it.

CDR1 is MNHNY, CDR2 SVGAGI, per germline (reference sequence). The ends were cut back, 6 bases at V and 4 bases at J, with 27 bases in the middle. This CDR3 contains 18 residues. Time point indicated: healthy volunteer bleed at 6 weeks. Researchers extracted total RNA from unfractionated whole blood. Sequencing was done on a sample of whole blood. This chain joins TRBV6-6 and TRBJ1-1, with D possibly being TRBD1 (6 bases). This TCR derives from a male donor in good health. Some clones in this sample may be carry-over from other donors' samples. The CDR3 region is CASSRRGFGGAGGTEAFF. CDR3 DNA sequence: TGTGCCAGCAGCAGACGTGGGTTTGGGGGGGCCGGGGGCACTGAAGCTTTCTTT.